This TCR beta chain emerged from a study of cytomegalovirus exposure and HLA in healthy donors. Germline lookup yields CDR1 SGHVS and CDR2 FQNEAQ. Trimming removed 5 bases from V and 5 bases from J; junction bases left unmatched: 3. The CDR3 consists of 15 residues. Study results and caveats: The authors enumerated 150 to 200 TCR beta chains as linked to cytomegalovirus.

In the PCR, 60 Vbeta and 13 Jbeta primers were used. Clones were sequenced by immunoSEQ multiplex PCR, and TCRdb holds only the in-frame ones, with some missing. Of 150,000 to 200,000 clones listed, approximately 80% are singletons. As regards this clone: Its matching antigen is unknown.

The TCR originated in a woman between 18 and 30 years old in good health and CMV-seronegative. The chain uses TRBV7-8 and TRBJ2-1; TRBD2 matches at 13 bases. Specimen: PBMCs. The CDR3 is CASSQGLAGNNEQFF. CDR3 sequence (DNA): TGTGCCAGCAGCCAGGGACTAGCGGGGAACAATGAGCAGTTCTTC. The full variable domain, in which reference TRBV7-8 and TRBJ2-1 provide the parts outside the CDR3, is GAGVSQSPRYKVAKRGQDVALRCDPISGHVSLFWYQQALGQGPEFLTYFQNEAQLDKSGLPSDRFFAERPEGSVSTLKIQRTQQEDSAVYLCASSQGLAGNNEQFFGPGTRLTVL.